This is a list of T cell receptor beta chains from one sample in a study of identifying expanded T cells in peripheral blood. Here immunoSEQ multiplex PCR was the method, and the copy in TCRdb shows in-frame clones only, minus some. The sample contains 100,000 or so clones, about 91% of which appear only once. Sequenced sample: blood. Every receptor here comes from a person between 18 and 75 years old in good health. Each CDR3 is given with its conserved first and last residue. Each record gives: D gene, J gene, V gene, clone size, CDR3 protein, CDR3 DNA. A D gene is named only where the DNA matches it firmly. Clone size is shown for a subset of rows, as once, few, many or a class of expanded clone.

>NA|TRBJ2-3|TRBV11-2|once
CASSFGGTRDTQYF
TGTGCCAGCAGCTTCGGCGGAACCAGAGATACGCAGTATTTT
>NA|TRBJ2-7|TRBV4-2|NA
CASSLGPDGEQYF
TGTGCCAGCAGCCTGGGACCGGATGGGGAGCAGTACTTC
>NA|TRBJ2-7|TRBV6-1|NA
CATRDTVYEQYF
TGTGCCACCCGGGACACGGTCTACGAGCAGTACTTC
>NA|TRBJ2-7|TRBV6-1|NA
CASGQTSYEQYF
TGTGCCAGCGGACAGACCTCCTACGAGCAGTACTTC
>NA|TRBJ1-1|TRBV11-1|NA
CASTVGYGTEAFF
TGTGCCAGCACTGTCGGATACGGCACTGAAGCTTTCTTT
>NA|TRBJ2-7|TRBV5-1|NA
CASSLDSGFYEQYF
TGCGCCAGCAGCTTGGACAGCGGGTTCTACGAGCAGTACTTC
>NA|TRBJ1-1|TRBV11-3|NA
CASSPSGARLEAFF
TGTGCCAGCAGCCCCTCCGGGGCCAGACTCGAAGCTTTCTTT
>NA|TRBJ2-3|TRBV9|NA
CASSVSSGQGTDTQYF
TGTGCCAGCAGCGTGAGTTCCGGTCAAGGCACAGATACGCAGTATTTT
>NA|TRBJ2-7|TRBV11-2|NA
CASSSRRTYEQYF
TGTGCCAGCAGCTCGCGCCGAACCTACGAGCAGTACTTC
>NA|TRBJ2-2|TRBV2|NA
CASWTANTGELFF
TGTGCCAGCTGGACAGCGAACACCGGGGAGCTGTTTTTT
>NA|TRBJ1-2|TRBV4-3|few
CASSQGQFGHGYTF
TGCGCCAGCAGCCAAGGACAGTTCGGGCATGGCTACACCTTC
>NA|TRBJ2-1|TRBV5-4|few
CASSLETPSYNEQFF
TGTGCCAGCAGCTTGGAGACTCCATCCTACAATGAGCAGTTCTTC
>TRBD1|TRBJ2-5|TRBV5-1|NA
CASSYLGQVETQYF
TGCGCCAGCAGCTACCTGGGACAGGTGGAGACCCAGTACTTC
>TRBD1|TRBJ2-2|TRBV5-1|NA
CASSSLGQGAGGGELFF
TGCGCCAGCAGCTCCCTCGGACAGGGGGCTGGCGGCGGGGAGCTGTTTTTT
>NA|TRBJ2-7|TRBV7-9|NA
CASSPRASVSYEQYF
TGTGCCAGCAGCCCCCGAGCTAGCGTCTCCTACGAGCAGTACTTC
>NA|TRBJ2-7|TRBV9|NA
CASSPQIGSVSEQYF
TGTGCCAGCAGCCCTCAGATTGGGTCCGTTAGCGAGCAGTACTTC
>TRBD2|TRBJ2-1|TRBV28|NA
CASSYPGLNHNEQFF
TGTGCCAGCAGTTATCCGGGACTAAACCACAATGAGCAGTTCTTC
>NA|TRBJ2-1|TRBV6-6|few
CASSYLQGDEQFF
TGTGCCAGCAGTTACTTGCAGGGCGATGAGCAGTTCTTC
>NA|TRBJ2-1|TRBV29-1|once
CSLPWANEQFF
TGCAGCCTTCCGTGGGCCAATGAGCAGTTCTTC
>NA|TRBJ1-5|TRBV7-2|NA
CASSPRDSVNQPQHF
TGTGCCAGCAGCCCACGAGACAGTGTCAATCAGCCCCAGCATTTT
>NA|TRBJ1-6|TRBV9|few
CASSVREQGSPLHF
TGTGCCAGCAGCGTCAGGGAGCAGGGTTCACCCCTCCACTTT
>NA|TRBJ1-1|TRBV18|NA
CASSPPIRGRVWLNTEAFF
TGTGCCAGCTCACCACCAATCCGAGGCAGGGTATGGCTGAACACTGAAGCTTTCTTT
>TRBD1|TRBJ2-2|TRBV19|NA
CASSPLGQGRAGELFF
TGTGCCAGTAGTCCGCTAGGACAGGGGAGGGCCGGGGAGCTGTTTTTT
>TRBD2|TRBJ2-1|TRBV10-1|NA
CASSPRRLAGNEQFF
TGCGCCAGCTCCCCTAGAAGGCTAGCGGGAAATGAGCAGTTCTTC
>NA|TRBJ1-2|TRBV29-1|NA
CSVGQGSNYGYTF
TGCAGCGTTGGGCAGGGATCTAACTATGGCTACACCTTC
>TRBD2|TRBJ2-2|TRBV5-1|NA
CASSFNSGTGELFF
TGCGCCAGCAGCTTTAATAGCGGGACCGGGGAGCTGTTTTTT
>NA|TRBJ1-1|TRBV6-1|few
CASSEVGTEAFF
TGTGCCAGCAGTGAAGTTGGCACTGAAGCTTTCTTT
>NA|TRBJ2-4|TRBV19|once
CASTRNVGAKNIQYF
TGTGCCAGTACCAGGAATGTGGGAGCCAAAAACATTCAGTACTTC
>NA|TRBJ2-6|TRBV7-2|NA
CASSFRGVGANVLTF
TGTGCCAGCAGCTTCAGGGGTGTTGGGGCCAACGTCCTGACTTTC
>NA|TRBJ2-7|TRBV25-1|NA
CASSPRGGSSYEQYF
TGTGCCAGCAGTCCCAGGGGGGGTAGCTCCTACGAGCAGTACTTC
>NA|TRBJ2-7|TRBV7-2|NA
CASSHPGTNLYEQYF
TGTGCCAGCAGCCACCCAGGAACAAATCTCTACGAGCAGTACTTC
>NA|TRBJ2-1|TRBV7-9|once
CASSSWGGAPMGNEQFF
TGTGCCAGCAGCTCCTGGGGTGGCGCTCCGATGGGCAATGAGCAGTTCTTC
>NA|TRBJ1-1|TRBV10-3|NA
CAIRPSGGTEAFF
TGTGCCATCAGACCCAGTGGAGGCACTGAAGCTTTCTTT
>NA|TRBJ2-3|TRBV5-1|NA
CASTEGTKASTDTQYF
TGCGCCAGCACGGAGGGGACGAAAGCTAGCACAGATACGCAGTATTTT
>TRBD1|TRBJ1-2|TRBV4-1|few
CASSQDQGGGGYTF
TGCGCCAGCAGCCAAGATCAGGGGGGTGGTGGCTACACCTTC
>TRBD2|TRBJ2-1|TRBV29-1|once
CSGETSGRAHEQFF
TGCAGCGGGGAGACTAGCGGGAGGGCCCATGAGCAGTTCTTC
>TRBD1|TRBJ2-1|TRBV7-2|NA
CASSLEPRDSYNEQFF
TGTGCCAGCAGTCTTGAGCCCCGGGACAGTTACAATGAGCAGTTCTTC
>NA|TRBJ2-2|TRBV5-4|NA
CASSLALGGAVTGELFF
TGTGCCAGCAGCTTGGCTTTGGGGGGCGCGGTCACCGGGGAGCTGTTTTTT
>NA|TRBJ2-1|TRBV10-1|once
CASSDGRSYNEQFF
TGCGCCAGCAGTGATGGACGCTCCTACAATGAGCAGTTCTTC
>NA|TRBJ2-1|TRBV28|NA
CASSSLDSGSYNEQFF
TGTGCCAGCAGTTCCCTCGATAGCGGCTCCTACAATGAGCAGTTCTTC
>NA|TRBJ2-7|TRBV27|NA
CASRRITGPEYEQYF
TGTGCCAGCAGGAGAATAACGGGCCCGGAGTACGAGCAGTACTTC
>NA|TRBJ2-1|TRBV9|NA
CASSGDFHNEQFF
TGTGCCAGCAGCGGGGACTTCCACAATGAGCAGTTCTTC
>TRBD2|TRBJ2-1|TRBV14|once
CASSQRGPGTSPHNEQFF
TGTGCCAGCAGCCAAAGGGGCCCCGGGACTAGCCCACACAATGAGCAGTTCTTC
>TRBD2|TRBJ2-1|TRBV14|NA
CASSPRWRTSGSYSYNEQFF
TGTGCCAGCAGCCCCCGATGGAGGACTAGCGGGAGTTATTCCTACAATGAGCAGTTCTTC
>NA|TRBJ1-6|TRBV6-5|NA
CASSYSGGYNSPLHF
TGTGCCAGCAGTTACTCGGGGGGTTACAATTCACCCCTCCACTTT
>NA|TRBJ2-1|TRBV6-5|NA
CASSSRQYNEQFF
TGTGCCAGCAGTTCTAGACAGTACAATGAGCAGTTCTTC
>TRBD1|TRBJ1-2|TRBV2|NA
CASIRDRGSYGYTF
TGTGCCAGCATCCGGGACAGGGGGTCCTATGGCTACACCTTC
>NA|TRBJ2-2|TRBV29-1|few
CSVGFSAGPNTGELFF
TGCAGCGTTGGATTTTCGGCAGGCCCGAACACCGGGGAGCTGTTTTTT
>NA|TRBJ1-3|TRBV5-1|NA
CASSLGGTFSGNTIYF
TGCGCCAGCAGCTTGGGGGGGACCTTCTCTGGAAACACCATATATTTT
>NA|TRBJ2-5|TRBV7-2|once
CASSFSEKGAQYF
TGTGCCAGCAGCTTCTCCGAGAAAGGGGCCCAGTACTTC
>NA|TRBJ2-5|TRBV25-1|NA
CASSPGAQETQYF
TGTGCCAGCAGTCCAGGGGCGCAGGAGACCCAGTACTTC
>TRBD2|TRBJ2-5|TRBV15|NA
CATSSHPPFSGFSQETQYF
TGTGCCACCAGCAGCCATCCCCCTTTTAGCGGGTTTTCCCAAGAGACCCAGTACTTC
>NA|TRBJ1-1|TRBV10-3|NA
CAIGPSMNTEAFF
TGTGCCATCGGGCCATCCATGAACACTGAAGCTTTCTTT
>NA|TRBJ2-1|TRBV25-1|NA
CASSVDRTSKNNEQFF
TGTGCCAGCAGTGTGGATCGGACGTCCAAAAACAATGAGCAGTTCTTC
>NA|TRBJ1-5|TRBV5-5|once
CASSRPEQGWNQPQHF
TGTGCCAGCAGCCGACCGGAGCAGGGTTGGAATCAGCCCCAGCATTTT
>NA|TRBJ2-1|TRBV10-3|NA
CATHPRELYNEQFF
TGTGCCACCCACCCAAGGGAATTATACAATGAGCAGTTCTTC
>TRBD2|TRBJ2-3|TRBV7-8|NA
CASSSAGGGTDTQYF
TGTGCCAGCAGCTCAGCGGGGGGGGGCACAGATACGCAGTATTTT
>TRBD2|TRBJ2-7|TRBV7-2|NA
CASSLLADNEQYF
TGTGCCAGCAGCTTACTAGCGGATAATGAGCAGTACTTC
>TRBD2|TRBJ2-1|TRBV2|NA
CASTGTSIANEQFF
TGTGCCAGCACCGGGACTAGCATAGCCAATGAGCAGTTCTTC